Below, one TCR beta chain is given with its context. The CDR3 runs 17 residues. J lost 6 bases, V lost 0 bases, and 9 bases had no gene match. CDR1 and CDR2 (germline): ENHRY, SYGVKD. This record comes from a study of blood T cell repertoires in COVID-19. About the research overall: Acute-phase and convalescent COVID-19 samples originated in the United States, Italy and Spain. From T cells, B-cell-depleted T cells, or PBMCs came the material, which was cDNA or gDNA.

Authors' analysis steps: For nucleated cells, counts were estimated from reference gene primer amplification. Clones were read by immunoSEQ multiplex PCR, and TCRdb kept only the in-frame ones, dropping some. V and J calls and clone size are those listed in that table; D and trimming were worked out from the DNA. Of over 150,000 clones listed, 85% to 90% are singletons. This TCR came from a man between 65 and 80 years old with active or convalescent COVID-19. The sample comprised peripheral blood. The V and J genes are TRBV10-3 and TRBJ2-3; 10 bases align to TRBD1. This CDR3 reads CAISESGGTGVMDTQYF. The CDR3 coding sequence is TGTGCCATCAGTGAGTCGGGCGGGACAGGGGTCATGGATACGCAGTATTTT.